This entry lists 32 T cell receptor beta chains sequenced from one sample in a study of blood T cell repertoires in COVID-19. The data were produced by immunoSEQ multiplex PCR, yet TCRdb's version contains in-frame clones alone and is incomplete. The table lists nearly 350,000 clones, around nine tenths of them singletons. Sequencing was carried out using peripheral blood. The receptors here all came from a woman aged 70 to 79 with COVID-19, enrolled during active disease.

V is TRBV23-1 and J is TRBJ2-3; a weak D match, TRBD1 (5 bases). TRBV23-1 carries the ORF label, with uncertain function. The length of the CDR3 is 17 residues. Between the trimmed V and J ends, which lost 3 bases and 0 bases, there was a span of 16 bases. The CDR3 region is CASSQPRQTPSTDTQYF. Here the CDR3 DNA reads TGCGCCAGCAGTCAGCCCCGACAGACCCCTAGCACAGATACGCAGTATTTT.

The chain joins TRBV24-1 to TRBJ2-7; TRBD2 matches 7 bases. Per the germline V gene, CDR1 is KGHDR and CDR2 is SFDVKD. V trimming: 4 bases; J trimming: 3 bases; junction bases outside the gene matches: 2. This CDR3 comprises 13 residues. CDR3 DNA sequence: TGTGCCACCAGTGACCGGGAGGACTACGAGCAGTACTTC. It specifies CATSDREDYEQYF.

The chain has TRBV24-1 and TRBJ1-2; 9 bases fit TRBD1. V lost 3 bases to trimming and J lost 8 bases; unmatched junction nucleotides: 9. The CDR3 covers 15 residues. In germline, CDR1 is KGHDR, CDR2 SFDVKD. The CDR3 DNA reads TGTGCCACCAGTGATGGGGACAGGGCCCGTTGGGGCTACACCTTC. Translation: CATSDGDRARWGYTF.

CDR3 amino acids: CARDSVKGANYGYTF. The CDR3 DNA sequence: TGTGCCAGGGATTCCGTAAAGGGGGCTAACTATGGCTACACCTTC. The chain combines TRBV27 with TRBJ1-2; a weak D match, TRBD1 (6 bases). Germline V gene data show CDR1 as MNHEY and CDR2 as SMNVEV (reference sequence). The CDR3 contains 15 residues. V shed 9 bases and J shed 0 bases, with 17 bases lying between them.

J is TRBJ1-1 and V is TRBV19; 10 nucleotides match TRBD1. Germline V lookup: CDR1 LNHDA, CDR2 SQIVND (reference sequence). The V gene end was trimmed by 5 bases and the J gene end by 11 bases; junction bases not matched to a gene: 11. The CDR3 has 14 amino acids. CDR3 nucleotides: TGTGCCAGTAGTCTGGGGACAGGGGCTTGGGGGGCTTTCTTT. Protein sequence: CASSLGTGAWGAFF.

This clone showed up just a few times. The CDR3 spells CASSFRGQDTEAFF. CDR3 coding DNA: TGCGCCAGCAGCTTCAGGGGGCAGGACACTGAAGCTTTCTTT. This chain links TRBV5-1 with TRBJ1-1, with 8 bases that match TRBD1. V lost 2 bases, J lost 3 bases, and 3 bases stayed unmatched. This CDR3 comprises 14 residues. Germline CDR1 SGHRS, CDR2 YFSETQ.

The J gene is TRBJ1-4, the V gene TRBV19; D is possibly TRBD1 (5 bases). The CDR3 extends over 14 amino acids. Germline V gene data show CDR1 as LNHDA and CDR2 as SQIVND (reference sequence). V gave up 8 bases and J gave up 3 bases, with 13 bases separating them. CDR3 DNA sequence: TGTGCCAGTCGGGGGGTACAGGCTAATGAAAAACTGTTTTTT. It encodes CASRGVQANEKLFF.

The chain is built from TRBV5-1 and TRBJ2-5; 8 nucleotides align to TRBD2. Germline trimming cut 3 bases from V and 3 bases from J; bases unmatched to any gene: 10. This CDR3 is 16 amino acids long. Per the germline V gene, CDR1 is SGHRS and CDR2 is YFSETQ. The CDR3 region has the DNA TGCGCCAGCAGCTGGACCCTCGGGGGGGAGGAAGAGACCCAGTACTTC. As protein: CASSWTLGGEEETQYF.

The chain carries TRBV6-5 and TRBJ2-3; 8 nucleotides line up with TRBD1. Germline V CDR1 and CDR2: MNHEY, SVGAGI. CDR3 size: 15 residues. V dropped 6 bases and J dropped 5; count of bases not matched to a gene: 10. DNA of the CDR3: TGTGCCAGCAGCCACACGACAGGGGATTTAGATACGCAGTATTTT. Translation gives CASSHTTGDLDTQYF.

The chain couples TRBV19 to TRBJ2-7, with 12 nucleotides matching TRBD1. The V gene end was trimmed by 4 bases and the J gene end by 6 bases; junction bases not matched to a gene: 10. Germline V gene sequence: CDR1 LNHDA, CDR2 SQIVND (reference sequence). The length of the CDR3 is 16 residues. This CDR3 is CASSTRDRGPRGEQYF. The CDR3, as DNA: TGTGCCAGTAGTACCCGGGACAGGGGGCCCCGGGGCGAGCAGTACTTC.

The CDR3 nucleotides read TGTGCCACCAGTGACCCTTCGACTTCAATCGACGAGCAGTACTTC. As protein: CATSDPSTSIDEQYF. J is TRBJ2-7 and V is TRBV24-1; D gene unclear. Germline CDR1 is KGHDR and CDR2 is SFDVKD. Trimming took 4 bases from V and 5 from J, leaving 17 bases between them. The CDR3 loop spans 15 amino acids.

This clone has only a few counts. The genes are TRBV7-2 and TRBJ2-3; no clear D gene. Trimming pared 5 bases from V and 2 bases from J, leaving 14 bases between. CDR3 size: 15 residues. Germline CDR1 and CDR2: SGHTA and FQGNSA. CDR3 nucleotide sequence: TGTGCCAGCAGCCCCCTACCCCTGTACACAGATACGCAGTATTTT. This encodes CASSPLPLYTDTQYF.

The rearrangement joins TRBV11-2 to TRBJ2-7; 9 bases agree with TRBD1. V lost 1 base and J lost 2; bases outside the gene matches: 3. The CDR3 sequence is 15 residues long. From germline, CDR1 is SGHAT and CDR2 FQNNGV. The CDR3 loop reads CASSLVTGGPYEQYF. The CDR3 nucleotides are TGTGCCAGCAGCTTAGTGACAGGGGGGCCCTACGAGCAGTACTTC.

The CDR3, as DNA: TGTGCCAGCGTTGGACAGGGGCTAAACTTGAACTATGGCTACACCTTC. Amino acid sequence: CASVGQGLNLNYGYTF. The rearrangement uses TRBV2 and TRBJ1-2; 9 bases are a match to TRBD1. From germline, CDR1 is SNHLY and CDR2 FYNNEI. The CDR3 consists of 16 residues. The V gene end was trimmed by 8 bases and the J gene end by 2 bases; junction bases not matched to a gene: 12.

The sample holds one count of this clone. V and J are TRBV6-5 and TRBJ2-7; 10 bases are shared with TRBD1. CDR3 size: 16 residues. J gave up 1 base and V 2 bases, and 5 bases lay outside the gene matches. CDR1 is MNHEY, CDR2 SVGAGI, per germline. The chain's CDR3 is CASSYGGQGSSYEQYF. The DNA for the CDR3 is TGTGCCAGCAGTTACGGGGGACAGGGGTCATCCTACGAGCAGTACTTC.

The gene calls are TRBV6-5 and TRBJ1-1; D unclear. The CDR3 is 12 residues long. CDR1 is MNHEY, CDR2 SVGAGI, per germline. V was shortened by 2 bases and J by 4 bases, with 5 bases between the two germline ends. This CDR3 is CASSYGRTEAFF. CDR3 nucleotide sequence: TGTGCCAGCAGTTACGGCCGCACTGAAGCTTTCTTT.

The CDR3 sequence is CASSFKGLGSPLHF. Here the CDR3 DNA reads TGTGCCAGCAGTTTCAAGGGGTTGGGTTCACCCCTCCACTTT. The V call is TRBV28, the J call TRBJ1-6, with a possible D match to TRBD1 (5 bases). Trimming took off 3 bases at V and 9 bases at J, with 12 bases between the two ends. This CDR3 comprises 14 residues. The germline CDR1 and CDR2 sequences are MDHEN and SYDVKM. The entire variable domain, with the rest obtained from reference TRBV28 and TRBJ1-6, is as follows: DVKVTQSSRYLVKRTGEKVFLECVQDMDHENMFWYRQDPGLGLRLIYFSYDVKMKEKGDIPEGYSVSREKKERFSLILESASTNQTSMYLCASSFKGLGSPLHFGNGTRLTVT.

CDR3 in amino acids: CASSLLTTGLDSPLHF. The CDR3 nucleotides read TGTGCCAGCAGTTTATTAACGACAGGATTAGATTCACCCCTCCACTTT. The chain joins TRBV27 to TRBJ1-6, with a possible D match to TRBD1 (6 bases). V lost 1 base and J lost 8, with 15 bases in between. This CDR3 comprises 16 residues. Looked up from germline, CDR1 is MNHEY and CDR2 is SMNVEV (reference sequence).

Regarding this clone: One end of the junction varies from germline; a read error may be responsible. V gene TRBV6-5 combines with J gene TRBJ1-2; TRBD1 matches at 8 bases. The CDR3 extends over 14 amino acids. Germline V gene lookup returns CDR1 MNHEY and CDR2 SVGAGI. The CDR3: CASSDSTGAYGYTF. DNA of the CDR3: TGTGCCAGCAGTGACTCGACAGGGGCCTATGGCTACACCTTC.

The chain has TRBV7-2 and TRBJ2-1; 10 bases agree with TRBD1. Per germline, CDR1 SGHTA and CDR2 FQGNSA. The length of the CDR3 is 15 residues. The trim removed 5 bases at V and 9 bases at J, leaving 10 bases unmatched. The CDR3 DNA sequence: TGTGCCAGCAGCCTCACCGGGACAGGGGAGTTTGAGCAGTTCTTC. As protein: CASSLTGTGEFEQFF.

The chain combines TRBV7-2 with TRBJ2-7, with 8 nucleotides matching TRBD2. The ends lost 5 bases at V and 4 bases at J; junction bases unmatched: 4. The CDR3 runs to 13 residues. Per germline, CDR1 SGHTA and CDR2 FQGNSA. CDR3 sequence: CASSLTSGYEQYF. CDR3 in DNA: TGTGCCAGCAGCCTTACTAGCGGTTACGAGCAGTACTTC.

The chain combines TRBV14 with TRBJ2-7, with 9 bases lining up with TRBD1. Germline V gene sequence: CDR1 SGHDN, CDR2 FVKESK. The CDR3 contains 15 residues. After removal of 2 bases from V and 6 bases from J, the junction contained 8 bases not matched to a gene. CDR3 nucleotides: TGTGCCAGCAGCCAATTCCCCGGGACAGGGTTCGAGCAGTACTTC. This encodes CASSQFPGTGFEQYF.

The V gene is TRBV27, the J gene TRBJ1-2; 9 bases are shared with TRBD1. The junction had 7 bases not matched to a gene; V was cut back by 5 bases and J by 6 bases. This CDR3 comprises 14 residues. Germline V lookup: CDR1 MNHEY, CDR2 SMNVEV (reference sequence). Here the CDR3 reads CASSTRTGDHGYTF. The DNA of the CDR3 is TGTGCCAGCAGTACCCGGACAGGGGACCATGGCTACACCTTC.

The chain joins TRBV9 to TRBJ2-2, with D possibly being TRBD2 (6 bases). CDR1 is SGDLS, CDR2 YYNGEE, per germline. The CDR3 runs 13 residues. Trimming took off 7 bases at V and 1 base at J, with 8 bases between the two ends. In DNA form, the CDR3 reads TGTGCCAGCGAAGCGGGGAACACCGGGGAGCTGTTTTTT. Translation: CASEAGNTGELFF.

V usage is TRBV7-2 and J usage is TRBJ1-3, with D tentatively TRBD1 (6 bases). CDR1 is SGHTA and CDR2 is FQGNSA in the germline V gene. Trimming left V 3 bases short and J 4 bases short, with 13 bases between. The CDR3 is 15 residues long. CDR3 loop: CASSLGHQAGNTIYF. DNA for the CDR3: TGTGCCAGCAGCTTGGGACACCAAGCGGGAAACACCATATATTTT.

The V gene is TRBV24-1, the J gene TRBJ2-1; unclear D gene. The V gene's germline CDR1 is KGHDR and CDR2 SFDVKD. CDR3 length: 9 residues. Between the trimmed V and J ends, which lost 9 bases and 9 bases, there was a span of 5 bases. CDR3 amino acids: CATVSEQFF. CDR3 coding DNA: TGTGCCACCGTTAGTGAGCAGTTCTTC.

The chain uses TRBV3-1 (or the pseudogene TRBV3-2) and TRBJ1-2, with D tentatively TRBD1 (5 bases). CDR3 length: 13 amino acids. Trimming took off 3 bases at V and 8 bases at J, with 13 bases between the two ends. Germline V gene sequence: CDR1 LGHDT, CDR2 YNNKEL (reference sequence). CDR3 sequence (DNA): TGTGCCAGCAGCCAGGTTGGGGGAGGGGGCTACACCTTC. Translated: CASSQVGGGGYTF.

The chain combines TRBV18 with TRBJ1-2, with a possible D match to TRBD1 (6 bases). CDR3 length: 16 amino acids. Germline CDR1 reads KGHSH; CDR2 reads LQKENI. V lost 0 bases to trimming and J lost 2 bases, with 13 bases between them. CDR3 nucleotides: TGTGCCAGCTCACCACCGCTTAGGACAGTCAACTATGGCTACACCTTC. Its protein is CASSPPLRTVNYGYTF.

In this sample, this clone turned up once. This chain joins TRBV11-2 and TRBJ2-7, with 7 bases fitting TRBD1. Germline trimming cut 5 bases from V and 3 bases from J; bases unmatched to any gene: 4. Looked up from germline, CDR1 is SGHAT and CDR2 is FQNNGV. The CDR3 is 13 residues long. CDR3 loop: CASSIGTVYEQYF. In DNA form, the CDR3 reads TGTGCCAGCAGCATCGGGACAGTCTACGAGCAGTACTTC.

The rearrangement links TRBV7-3 to TRBJ2-7; the match to TRBD2 covers 7 bases. CDR1 is SGHTA and CDR2 is FQGTGA in the germline V gene. The CDR3 is made up of 14 amino acids. The V and J ends lost 3 bases and 6 bases, in that order; junction bases with no gene match: 8. This CDR3 is CASSFGGEGAEQYF. CDR3 DNA sequence: TGTGCCAGCAGCTTCGGAGGGGAGGGTGCCGAGCAGTACTTC.

V and J are TRBV5-1 and TRBJ1-6; TRBD1 matches 7 bases. The germline V gene encodes CDR1 SGHRS and CDR2 YFSETQ. This CDR3 spans 15 amino acids. V shed 4 bases and J 8 bases; nucleotides not matched to a gene: 9. DNA for the CDR3: TGCGCCAGCAGCCTTAAGACAGGGACCGATTCACCCCTCCACTTT. This gives the protein CASSLKTGTDSPLHF.

The V gene is TRBV28, the J gene TRBJ2-3, with 15 bases fitting TRBD2. Germline CDR1 reads MDHEN; CDR2 reads SYDVKM. After removal of 9 bases from V and 0 bases from J, the junction contained 7 bases not matched to a gene. The CDR3 sequence is 17 residues long. Here the CDR3 reads CASSGTSGGTSTDTQYF. The CDR3 DNA reads TGTGCCAGTTCCGGGACTAGCGGGGGGACTAGCACAGATACGCAGTATTTT.